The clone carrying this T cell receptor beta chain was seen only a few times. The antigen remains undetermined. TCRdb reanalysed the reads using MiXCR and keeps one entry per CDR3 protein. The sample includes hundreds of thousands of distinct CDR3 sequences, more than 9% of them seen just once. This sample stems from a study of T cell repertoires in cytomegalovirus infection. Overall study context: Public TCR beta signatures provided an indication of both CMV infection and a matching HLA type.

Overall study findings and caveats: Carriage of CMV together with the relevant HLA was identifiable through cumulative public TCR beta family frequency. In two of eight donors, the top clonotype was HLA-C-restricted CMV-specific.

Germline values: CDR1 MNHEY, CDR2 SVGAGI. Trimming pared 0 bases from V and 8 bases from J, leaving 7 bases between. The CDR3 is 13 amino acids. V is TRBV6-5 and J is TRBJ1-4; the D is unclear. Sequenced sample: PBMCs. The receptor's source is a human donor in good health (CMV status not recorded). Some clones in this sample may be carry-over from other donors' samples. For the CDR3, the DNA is TGTGCCAGCAGTTACTCCTCGAGGGAAAAACTGTTTTTT. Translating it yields CASSYSSREKLFF.